These 30 T cell receptor beta chains came from one sample sequenced in a study of T cells in Graves' hyperthyroidism and ophthalmopathy. RNA transcripts yielded amplified TCR beta CDR3 regions. HTBI primers drove first-round RT-PCR of the TCR CDR3. TCRdb ran MiXCR on the multiplex PCR reads and lists one entry per CDR3 protein. The data show approximately 360,000 distinct CDR3 sequences, 15% to 17% seen once. Sequenced input: blood. The receptors come from a woman younger than 30 with Graves' hyperthyroidism that later progressed to Graves' ophthalmopathy.

This chain joins TRBV20-1 and TRBJ2-1, with D perhaps being TRBD1 or TRBD2 (5 bases each). Germline CDR1 DFQATT, CDR2 SNEGSKA (reference sequence). Trimming took 3 bases from V and 1 from J, leaving 19 bases between them. CDR3 length: 17 residues. The CDR3 region has the DNA TGCAGTGCTAGTGGTGGTTGGGGGTTCGAATCCTACAATGAGCAGTTCTTC. It encodes CSASGGWGFESYNEQFF.

The rearrangement joins TRBV6-2 or TRBV6-3 to TRBJ2-5; TRBD2 matches at 7 bases. Germline loops: CDR1 MNHEY, CDR2 SVGEGT. This CDR3 has 13 residues. The V gene end was trimmed by 6 bases and the J gene end by 6 bases; junction bases not matched to a gene: 7. This chain's CDR3 is CASSPTSVQTQYF. The DNA of the CDR3 is TGTGCCAGCAGCCCAACTAGCGTCCAGACCCAGTACTTC.

This clonotype has ten or more counts. This chain links TRBV28 with TRBJ1-2, with 8 bases aligning to TRBD1. With V trimmed by 6 bases and J by 2 bases, 2 bases remained unmatched. Germline CDR1 is MDHEN and CDR2 is SYDVKM. CDR3 size: 13 residues. Written as DNA, the CDR3 is TGTGCCAGCAGGGGACAGGACAACTATGGCTACACCTTC. This translates into CASRGQDNYGYTF.

V usage is TRBV28 and J usage is TRBJ1-3; perhaps TRBD1 as D (6 bases). CDR3 length: 20 residues. V lost 2 bases to trimming and J lost 0 bases, with 23 bases between them. CDR1 and CDR2 (germline): MDHEN, SYDVKM. The CDR3 here is CASSLTRRSGAIFSGNTIYF. CDR3 bases: TGTGCCAGCAGTTTAACCCGAAGATCAGGGGCCATTTTCTCTGGAAACACCATATATTTT.

The rearrangement joins TRBV9 to TRBJ2-7, with D possibly TRBD1 on 6 matching bases. Germline-derived CDR1 and CDR2 are SGDLS and YYNGEE. Trimming shortened V by 2 bases and J by 5 bases, and 14 bases separated the two germline ends. This CDR3 spans 14 amino acids. Written as DNA, the CDR3 is TGTGCCAGCAGCGTCAGGGGAGTTAAGGACGAGCAGTACTTC. It codes for CASSVRGVKDEQYF. Full variable domain (outside the CDR3, taken from reference TRBV9 and TRBJ2-7): DSGVTQTPKHLITATGQRVTLRCSPRSGDLSVYWYQQSLDQGLQFLIQYYNGEERAKGNILERFSAQQFPDLHSELNLSSLELGDSALYFCASSVRGVKDEQYFGPGTRLTVT.

This clonotype showed up many times. The chain employs TRBV12-3 or TRBV12-4 and TRBJ1-4; perhaps TRBD1 as D (6 bases). This CDR3 is built from 14 residues. V gave up 5 bases and J gave up 2 bases, with 9 bases separating them. CDR3 region: CASSRRGTNEKLFF. DNA of the CDR3: TGTGCCAGCAGTAGAAGGGGGACTAATGAAAAACTGTTTTTT.

A note on this clonotype: A much larger clone is a single base away; this may be a read error. The chain carries TRBV2 and TRBJ2-3; D call uncertain. The CDR3 is made up of 14 amino acids. Trimming removed 5 bases from V and 2 bases from J, with 11 bases in between. Germline V CDR1 and CDR2: SNHLY, FYNNEI. CDR3: CASSRHSPTDTQYF. In nucleotides, the CDR3 is TGTGCCAGCAGTCGGCACAGCCCCACAGATACGCAGTATTTT.

This clonotype was recorded many times. This chain uses TRBV11-2 with TRBJ2-7; D ambiguous. This CDR3 is 11 amino acids long. V dropped 4 bases and J dropped 3 bases, with 4 bases sitting between them. Germline assignment: CDR1 SGHAT and CDR2 FQNNGV. CDR3: CASSSDYEQYF. As DNA, the CDR3 is TGTGCCAGCAGCTCGGACTACGAGCAGTACTTC.

The rearrangement links TRBV27 to TRBJ2-3, with 11 positions matching TRBD2. CDR1 and CDR2 from the germline V gene are MNHEY and SMNVEV (reference sequence). This CDR3 region has 16 residues. With V trimmed by 3 bases and J by 3 bases, 5 bases remained unmatched. DNA of the CDR3: TGTGCCAGCAGTTTGATTAGCGGGAGGGGGACAGATACGCAGTATTTT. It yields the protein CASSLISGRGTDTQYF.

This clonotype has at least ten counts. The rearrangement links TRBV30 to TRBJ2-1; TRBD2 aligns across 8 bases. The CDR3 consists of 12 residues. Trimming cost V 2 bases and J 9 bases; bases outside gene matches: 3. Germline V gene data show CDR1 as GTSNPN and CDR2 as SVGIG (reference sequence). The CDR3 DNA follows: TGTGCCTGGAGTTTTCTAGCGGGTGAGCAGTTCTTC. Residues: CAWSFLAGEQFF.

This clonotype has only a few counts. This chain connects TRBV7-8 to TRBJ2-5, with 7 bases identical to TRBD1. The trim removed 3 bases at V and 5 bases at J, leaving 6 bases unmatched. CDR3 length equals 14 residues. CDR1 is SGHVS, CDR2 FQNEAQ, per germline. The CDR3: CASSFTGERETQYF. Here the CDR3 DNA reads TGTGCCAGCAGCTTCACAGGGGAGAGGGAGACCCAGTACTTC. The full variable domain, rest sourced from reference TRBV7-8 and TRBJ2-5, is GAGVSQSPRYKVAKRGQDVALRCDPISGHVSLFWYQQALGQGPEFLTYFQNEAQLDKSGLPSDRFFAERPEGSVSTLKIQRTQQEDSAVYLCASSFTGERETQYFGPGTRLLVL.

This clonotype was observed many times. V is TRBV20-1 and J is TRBJ1-5, with 7 bases identical to TRBD1. Germline values: CDR1 DFQATT, CDR2 SNEGSKA (reference sequence). V shed 5 bases and J 2 bases; nucleotides not matched to a gene: 12. The CDR3 runs 16 residues. CDR3 amino acids: CSARDRNRGGNQPQHF. The CDR3, as DNA: TGCAGTGCTCGGGACAGAAACAGAGGGGGCAATCAGCCCCAGCATTTT.

This clonotype appeared many times. The chain is built from TRBV10-3 and TRBJ2-7; D is ambiguous. Germline CDR1 and CDR2: ENHRY and SYGVKD. The CDR3 is 16 residues long. The V and J ends lost 3 bases and 2 bases respectively, with 17 bases between them. CDR3 in DNA: TGTGCCATCAGTGATAACGGCAAAGTCCTACCCTACGAGCAGTACTTC. It yields the protein CAISDNGKVLPYEQYF.

V usage is TRBV5-1 and J usage is TRBJ2-3; D remains unclear. Deletions cut 0 bases from V and 6 bases from J, with 14 bases between. The CDR3 consists of 15 residues. Germline V gene lookup returns CDR1 SGHRS and CDR2 YFSETQ. The CDR3: CASSLAIGAADTQYF. CDR3 bases: TGCGCCAGCAGCTTGGCGATTGGTGCGGCGGATACGCAGTATTTT.

Many counts were recorded for this clonotype. The V gene is TRBV9, the J gene TRBJ1-2; 7 nucleotides agree with TRBD1. This CDR3 contains 13 residues. The V gene's germline CDR1 is SGDLS and CDR2 YYNGEE. The V segment lost 3 bases and the J segment 4 bases; nucleotides outside the gene matches: 3. As DNA, the CDR3 is TGTGCCAGCAGCGACCGGGACAGCTATGGCTACACCTTC. As protein: CASSDRDSYGYTF.

In this sample, this clonotype turned up a few times. The V call is TRBV7-6, the J call TRBJ2-7, with D possibly being TRBD1 (6 bases). Germline loops: CDR1 SGHVS, CDR2 FNYEAQ. V lost 1 base, J lost 2 bases, and 9 bases lay in between. The CDR3 spans 14 residues. The CDR3 loop reads CASSLERTAYEQYF. The CDR3 DNA follows: TGTGCCAGCAGCTTAGAAAGGACAGCCTACGAGCAGTACTTC.

This clonotype was picked up many times. The genes are TRBV2 and TRBJ2-3; TRBD1 might be the D (5 bases). The V gene's germline CDR1 is SNHLY and CDR2 FYNNEI. Trimming pared 8 bases from V and 2 bases from J, leaving 8 bases between. CDR3 length: 12 amino acids. CDR3 residues: CASETVTDTQYF. The CDR3 bases are TGTGCCAGCGAGACAGTCACAGATACGCAGTATTTT.

This clonotype has ten or more counts. CDR3 nucleotides: TGCAGTGCTAGAGAACAGGGCGGAGGGTACACTGAAGCTTTCTTT. The encoded protein is CSAREQGGGYTEAFF. The V call is TRBV20-1, the J call TRBJ1-1, with D maybe TRBD1 (6 bases). Trimming took 0 bases from V and 3 from J, leaving 14 bases between them. CDR3 length equals 15 residues. Germline CDR1 is DFQATT and CDR2 is SNEGSKA (reference sequence).

The CDR3: CASSGYNYAYEQYF. The CDR3 DNA is TGTGCCAGCAGTGGATACAACTACGCGTACGAGCAGTACTTC. This chain uses TRBV27 with TRBJ2-7; no clear D gene. The CDR3 sequence is 14 residues long. Germline values: CDR1 MNHEY, CDR2 SMNVEV (reference sequence). The germline V and J ends were trimmed by 5 bases and 4 bases, with 15 bases remaining between them.

In its sample, this clonotype was seen many times. The rearrangement uses TRBV29-1 and TRBJ2-3, with D unresolved. In germline, CDR1 is SQVTM, CDR2 ANQGSEA. The V gene lost 5 bases and the J gene lost 3 bases, with 6 bases spanning the gap. There are 11 residues in the CDR3. The CDR3 coding sequence is TGCAGCGTTAAAGCGACAGATACGCAGTATTTT. Translating it yields CSVKATDTQYF.

The chain employs TRBV20-1 and TRBJ2-1; D is possibly TRBD2 (6 bases). The CDR3 has 13 amino acids. Germline V gene lookup returns CDR1 DFQATT and CDR2 SNEGSKA (reference sequence). The CDR3 protein is CSLGLPTYNEQFF. CDR3 nucleotides: TGCAGCCTCGGACTACCGACTTACAATGAGCAGTTCTTC.

This clonotype was counted a few times. This chain links TRBV29-1 with TRBJ2-7; 9 bases are a match to TRBD2. The CDR3 runs to 13 residues. With V trimmed by 6 bases and J by 3 bases, 6 bases remained unmatched. Germline lookup yields CDR1 SQVTM and CDR2 ANQGSEA. The CDR3 DNA sequence: TGCAGCGTCGTCCTAGCGGGACTCTACGAGCAGTACTTC. It translates to CSVVLAGLYEQYF.

This clonotype appeared many times. This rearrangement joins TRBV6-1 to TRBJ1-5; TRBD1 aligns across 10 bases. Losses at the gene ends were 8 bases for V and 0 bases for J; bases not matched to a gene: 22. The germline V gene encodes CDR1 MNHNS and CDR2 SASEGT. The CDR3 loop spans 21 amino acids. This CDR3 reads CASRPPLRTGGNIYSNQPQHF. In DNA, the CDR3 is TGTGCCAGCCGTCCCCCCCTTCGGACAGGGGGGAATATATATAGCAATCAGCCCCAGCATTTT.

This clonotype turned up a few times. V gene TRBV4-1 combines with J gene TRBJ2-7, with 7 bases matching TRBD1. The CDR3 extends over 17 amino acids. Looked up from germline, CDR1 is MGHRA and CDR2 is YSYEKL. The V gene end was trimmed by 1 base and the J gene end by 0 bases; junction bases not matched to a gene: 9. The CDR3 DNA reads as TGCGCCAGCAGCCAAGCGAACAGGGGTAGGGACTCCTACGAGCAGTACTTC. Residues: CASSQANRGRDSYEQYF.

This clonotype was detected ten times or more. This chain uses TRBV27 with TRBJ2-7, with a tentative D call TRBD2 (5 bases). Trimming took 3 bases from V and 7 from J, leaving 13 bases between them. Germline CDR1 MNHEY, CDR2 SMNVEV (reference sequence). The CDR3 is 13 amino acids. The CDR3 nucleotides read TGTGCCAGCAGTTTGACTCACTCGGGGGAGCAGTACTTC. Translating gives CASSLTHSGEQYF.

As concerns this clonotype: A much larger clonotype is one base distant, so this may be a read error. The J gene is TRBJ1-1, the V gene TRBV30; D is possibly TRBD1 (5 bases). The CDR3 extends over 13 amino acids. In germline, CDR1 is GTSNPN, CDR2 SVGIG (reference sequence). The CDR3 sequence: CAWQGDGNTGAFF. The CDR3 DNA reads as TGTGCCTGGCAAGGGGACGGGAACACTGGAGCTTTCTTT.

This clonotype was counted at least ten times. The V call is TRBV6-5, the J call TRBJ1-1; no definite D call. This CDR3 comprises 13 residues. With 2 bases removed from V and 3 bases from J, the gap between germline ends came to 7 bases. Germline V CDR1 and CDR2: MNHEY, SVGAGI. The CDR3 spells CASSYGDHTEAFF. For the CDR3, the DNA is TGTGCCAGCAGTTACGGGGATCACACTGAAGCTTTCTTT.

This clonotype came up a few times. The J gene is TRBJ2-7, the V gene TRBV10-1; D remains unclear. Germline CDR1 and CDR2: WNHNN and SYGVQD (reference sequence). CDR3 length: 15 amino acids. With 6 bases removed from V and 0 bases from J, the gap between germline ends came to 15 bases. CDR3 sequence: CASRGNLTYSYEQYF. CDR3 bases: TGCGCCAGCAGGGGAAACCTGACTTACTCCTACGAGCAGTACTTC.

This clonotype was detected many times. The gene calls are TRBV12-3 or TRBV12-4 and TRBJ1-4, with 12 bases identical to TRBD1. The ends lost 8 bases at V and 9 bases at J; junction bases unmatched: 13. This CDR3 is built from 16 residues. The CDR3 coding sequence is TGTGCCAGCTACCTCGGGGATGGGACAGGGGGCCAAAAACTGTTTTTT. This translates into CASYLGDGTGGQKLFF.

About this clonotype: This may be a read error: a much more frequent sequence differs by one nucleotide. The chain recombines TRBV7-2 with TRBJ2-7; D is possibly TRBD1 (5 bases). The CDR3 sequence is 14 residues long. V was cut by 5 bases and J by 2 bases, with 13 bases left in between. The germline CDR1 and CDR2 sequences are SGHTA and FQGNSA. The CDR3 reads CASSERAGPYEQYF. CDR3 coding DNA: TGTGCCAGCAGCGAGAGAGCAGGGCCCTACGAGCAGTACTTC.